These T cell receptor beta chains were read from a single sample in a study of blood T cell repertoires in COVID-19. Some clones are missing from TCRdb's copy, which holds only in-frame ones; the method was immunoSEQ multiplex PCR. Here the sample spans 100,000 or so clones, approximately 89% being singletons. The sample comprised peripheral blood. These receptors came from a man between 60 and 75 years old with acute or convalescent COVID-19. Each CDR3 is given with its conserved first and last residue. D genes are given only for firm matches. The size entry is marked missing in some rows and otherwise reads once, few, many or a size class.

j_call d_call clone_size v_call cdr3_aa cdr3_nt
TRBJ1-1 TRBD1 - TRBV15 CATSRGTGNTEAFF TGTGCCACCAGCAGGGGGACAGGGAACACTGAAGCTTTCTTT
TRBJ2-5 - - TRBV19 CASSISQRKETQYF TGTGCCAGTAGTATTAGCCAGAGGAAAGAGACCCAGTACTTC
TRBJ2-7 - few TRBV4-1 CASSQEEGTLYEQYF TGCGCCAGCAGCCAAGAGGAGGGGACCCTCTACGAGCAGTACTTC
TRBJ2-2 TRBD2 once TRBV2 CATSSGYTGELFF TGTGCCACCTCTAGCGGTTACACCGGGGAGCTGTTTTTT
TRBJ2-1 TRBD1 once TRBV11-2 CASSFDRGVEQFF TGTGCCAGCAGCTTTGACAGGGGGGTTGAGCAGTTCTTC
TRBJ2-1 TRBD2 - TRBV7-3 CASSSGLAGVDEQFF TGTGCCAGCAGCTCGGGACTAGCGGGAGTAGATGAGCAGTTCTTC
TRBJ1-2 - - TRBV10-2 CASTLKQGQDYGYTF TGCGCCAGCACGTTGAAGCAGGGGCAGGACTATGGCTACACCTTC
TRBJ2-3 - - TRBV5-4 CASSFWTSTDTQYF TGTGCCAGCAGCTTTTGGACTAGCACAGATACGCAGTATTTT
TRBJ2-2 TRBD2 - TRBV9 CASSVTSGSVGELFF TGTGCCAGCAGCGTGACTAGCGGGAGTGTCGGGGAGCTGTTTTTT
TRBJ1-1 TRBD1 - TRBV11-2 CASSSTGGWTEAFF TGTGCCAGCAGCTCGACAGGGGGCTGGACTGAAGCTTTCTTT
TRBJ2-5 TRBD1 - TRBV5-4 CASSKQGAETQYF TGTGCCAGCAGCAAACAGGGGGCTGAGACCCAGTACTTC
TRBJ2-2 TRBD2 few TRBV5-4 CASSPSGGGELFF TGTGCCAGCAGCCCAAGCGGGGGTGGGGAGCTGTTTTTT
TRBJ2-3 - - TRBV11-2 CASSLDLNTDTQYF TGTGCCAGCAGCTTAGATCTTAACACAGATACGCAGTATTTT
TRBJ1-3 - - TRBV3-1/TRBV3-2 CASSQRGGSGNTIYF TGTGCCAGCAGCCAACGAGGAGGATCTGGAAACACCATATATTTT
TRBJ2-3 - - TRBV7-9 CASSLGATDTQYF TGTGCCAGCAGCTTGGGAGCCACAGATACGCAGTATTTT
TRBJ1-6 TRBD1 - TRBV18 CASSPRSQGGNSPLHF TGTGCCAGCTCACCACGATCACAGGGGGGTAATTCACCCCTCCACTTT
TRBJ2-2 - once TRBV6-5 CASRLVYTGELFF TGTGCCAGCAGGCTAGTTTACACCGGGGAGCTGTTTTTT
TRBJ1-1 - - TRBV5-1 CASSLDSTNTEAFF TGCGCCAGCAGCTTGGACTCAACGAACACTGAAGCTTTCTTT
TRBJ1-1 - - TRBV9 CASSFTGSTEAFF TGTGCCAGCAGCTTTACAGGGAGCACTGAAGCTTTCTTT
TRBJ1-2 - - TRBV27 CASSLSRQLGGYTF TGTGCCAGCAGTTTATCTCGACAGTTGGGCGGCTACACCTTC
TRBJ2-7 - - TRBV5-1 CASSFDTIEQYF TGCGCCAGCAGCTTCGACACAATTGAGCAGTACTTC
TRBJ1-1 - - TRBV30 CAWIIRSTGGAFF TGTGCCTGGATTATTAGATCGACCGGGGGAGCTTTCTTT
TRBJ2-3 - - TRBV6-1 CASSEAHGSTQYF TGTGCCAGCAGTGAAGCGCACGGGTCTACGCAGTATTTT
TRBJ2-1 - - TRBV11-3 CASSSRLARGGNEQFF TGTGCCAGCAGCTCCCGCTTAGCAAGGGGGGGCAATGAGCAGTTCTTC
TRBJ1-1 - - TRBV6-5 CASSYTGTLVNTEAFF TGTGCCAGCAGTTACACGGGGACACTTGTGAACACTGAAGCTTTCTTT
TRBJ1-4 - - TRBV7-9 CASSLGQREKLFF TGTGCCAGCAGCTTAGGGCAGCGGGAAAAACTGTTTTTT
TRBJ2-2 TRBD1 - TRBV27 CASSLLARGLATGELFF TGTGCCAGCAGTTTACTCGCCAGGGGGCTGGCCACCGGGGAGCTGTTTTTT
TRBJ2-2 TRBD1 - TRBV15 CATSHRGQNTGELFF TGTGCCACTAGTCACAGGGGACAGAACACCGGGGAGCTGTTTTTT
TRBJ1-5 - - TRBV27 CASREQGNQPQHF TGTGCCAGCAGAGAACAGGGCAATCAGCCCCAGCATTTT
TRBJ1-3 TRBD1 - TRBV2 CASSPGQGKGNTIYF TGTGCCAGCAGCCCGGGACAGGGGAAAGGAAACACCATATATTTT
TRBJ1-2 - once TRBV6-5 CASRGGRGYGYTF TGTGCCAGCAGGGGGGGGAGAGGCTATGGCTACACCTTC
TRBJ1-2 - - TRBV7-9 CASSQPTGDDGYTF TGTGCCAGCAGCCAACCGACAGGTGATGATGGCTACACCTTC
TRBJ1-1 TRBD1 - TRBV6-4 CASSTDRDTEAFF TGTGCCAGCAGTACGGACAGGGATACTGAAGCTTTCTTT
TRBJ1-4 - - TRBV28 CASRGGGYEKLFF TGTGCCAGCAGGGGAGGGGGATATGAAAAACTGTTTTTT
TRBJ1-1 - - TRBV5-1 CASSLRQGNTEAFF TGCGCCAGCAGCTTGAGGCAGGGTAACACTGAAGCTTTCTTT